The present T cell receptor beta chain was sequenced within a study of T cell responses to AZD1222 COVID-19 vaccine. The CDR3 sequence is 15 residues long. From germline, CDR1 is MNHEY and CDR2 SMNVEV (reference sequence). V gave up 1 base and J gave up 3 bases, with 13 bases separating them. Generated by immunoSEQ multiplex PCR, the TCRdb table keeps only in-frame clones and is missing some. The sample lists around 170,000 clones, roughly 93% occurring once. For this clone: What it binds is not known.

General observations from the study: The donor group comprised mostly white British people and more females; the analysis possibly underestimated clonal diversity. Seropositive status at baseline applied to only a handful of AZD1222 recipients. Reportedly, nearly half the spike-specific TCRs target unmutated variant regions. Scientists sampled the repertoires only once the peak T cell response had passed.

The sequencing here drew on peripheral blood, taken on day 0 of AZD1222 vaccination. This chain connects TRBV27 to TRBJ2-7, with D hard to call. This TCR came from an adult in good health. In DNA form, the CDR3 reads TGTGCCAGCAGTTTATACCCCTCTCGGGTCTACGAGCAGTACTTC. The encoded protein is CASSLYPSRVYEQYF.